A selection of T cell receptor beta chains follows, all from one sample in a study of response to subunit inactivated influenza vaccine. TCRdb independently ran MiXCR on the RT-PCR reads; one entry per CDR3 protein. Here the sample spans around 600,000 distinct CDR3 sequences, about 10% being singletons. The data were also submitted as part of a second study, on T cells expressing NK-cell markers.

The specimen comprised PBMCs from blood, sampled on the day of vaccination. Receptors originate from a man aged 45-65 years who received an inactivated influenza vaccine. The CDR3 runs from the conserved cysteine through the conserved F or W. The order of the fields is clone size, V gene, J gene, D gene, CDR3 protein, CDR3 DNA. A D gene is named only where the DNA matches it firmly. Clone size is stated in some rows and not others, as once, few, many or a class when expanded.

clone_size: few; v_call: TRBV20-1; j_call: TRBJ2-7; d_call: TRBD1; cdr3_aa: CSARDPGTGVVVGYEQYF; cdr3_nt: TGCAGTGCTAGAGATCCCGGGACAGGGGTGGTGGTAGGCTACGAGCAGTACTTC
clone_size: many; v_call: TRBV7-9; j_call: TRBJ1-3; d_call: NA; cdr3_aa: CALDKDPSSSGNTIYF; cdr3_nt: TGTGCCCTGGACAAGGACCCTTCTAGCTCTGGAAACACCATATATTTT
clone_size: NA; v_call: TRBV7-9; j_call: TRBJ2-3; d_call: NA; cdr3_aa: CASSLSLSTDTQYF; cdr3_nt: TGTGCCAGCAGCTTATCCCTCAGCACAGATACGCAGTATTTT
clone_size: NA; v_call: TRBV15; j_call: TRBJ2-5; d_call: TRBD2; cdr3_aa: CATSREREGYETQYF; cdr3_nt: TGTGCCACCAGCAGAGAGCGGGAGGGGTATGAGACCCAGTACTTC
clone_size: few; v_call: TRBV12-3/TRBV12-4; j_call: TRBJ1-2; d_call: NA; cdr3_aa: CASSFWQTNYGYTF; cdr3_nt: TGTGCCAGCAGTTTCTGGCAGACGAACTATGGCTACACCTTC
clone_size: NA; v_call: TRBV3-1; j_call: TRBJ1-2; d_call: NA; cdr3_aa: CASSQKGTSGYTF; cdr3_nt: TGTGCCAGCAGCCAAAAAGGGACCTCTGGCTACACCTTC
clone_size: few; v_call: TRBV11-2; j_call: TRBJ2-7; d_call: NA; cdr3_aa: CASSLAGRRGFSYEQYF; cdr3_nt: TGTGCCAGCAGCTTAGCCGGCCGGCGGGGTTTCTCCTACGAGCAGTACTTC
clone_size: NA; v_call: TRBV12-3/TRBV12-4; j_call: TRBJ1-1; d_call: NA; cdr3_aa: CASRDLRGEAFF; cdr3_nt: TGTGCCAGCAGAGACCTCAGGGGCGAAGCTTTCTTT
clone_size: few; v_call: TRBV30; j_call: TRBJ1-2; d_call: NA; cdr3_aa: CAWSARSGARGYGYTF; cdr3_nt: TGTGCCTGGAGTGCCCGGTCAGGGGCGCGGGGCTATGGCTACACCTTC
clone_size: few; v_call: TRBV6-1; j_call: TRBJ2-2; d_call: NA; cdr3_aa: CASREGMGSTGELFF; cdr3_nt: TGTGCCAGCAGAGAGGGGATGGGTTCTACCGGGGAGCTGTTTTTT
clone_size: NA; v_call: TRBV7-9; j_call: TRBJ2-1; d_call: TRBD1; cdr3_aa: CASSVPTGGLQFF; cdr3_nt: TGTGCCAGCAGCGTTCCGACAGGGGGCTTGCAGTTCTTC
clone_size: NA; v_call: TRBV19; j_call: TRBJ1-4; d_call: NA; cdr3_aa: CASSMVLEKLFF; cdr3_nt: TGTGCCAGTAGTATGGTCCTTGAAAAACTGTTTTTT
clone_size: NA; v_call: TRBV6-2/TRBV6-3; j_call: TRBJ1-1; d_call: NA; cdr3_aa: CASSYTSEGTEAFF; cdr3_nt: TGTGCCAGCAGTTACACCTCGGAAGGCACTGAAGCTTTCTTT
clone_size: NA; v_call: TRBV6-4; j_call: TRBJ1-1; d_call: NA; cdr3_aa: CASSERPGRLVSEAFF; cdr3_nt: TGTGCCAGCAGTGAGAGGCCAGGGAGGTTGGTCTCTGAAGCTTTCTTT
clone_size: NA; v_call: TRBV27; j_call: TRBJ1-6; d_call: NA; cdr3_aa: CASSNGNSPLHF; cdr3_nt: TGTGCCAGCAGTAATGGGAATTCACCCCTCCACTTT
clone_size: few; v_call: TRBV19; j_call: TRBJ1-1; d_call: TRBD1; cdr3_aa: CASSTLPGQGKTEAFF; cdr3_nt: TGTGCCAGTAGCACCCTACCGGGACAGGGAAAGACTGAAGCTTTCTTT
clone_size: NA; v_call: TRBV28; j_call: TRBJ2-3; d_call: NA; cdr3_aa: CASRTHNTDTQYF; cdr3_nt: TGTGCCAGCAGAACCCACAACACAGATACGCAGTATTTT
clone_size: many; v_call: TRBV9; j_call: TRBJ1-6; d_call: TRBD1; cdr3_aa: CASSVDGTANSPLHF; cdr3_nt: TGTGCCAGCAGCGTAGATGGGACAGCTAATTCACCCCTCCACTTT
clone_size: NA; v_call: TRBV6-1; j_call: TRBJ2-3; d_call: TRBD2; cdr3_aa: CASTDSGASTDTQYF; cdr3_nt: TGTGCCAGCACCGATAGCGGGGCTAGCACAGATACGCAGTATTTT
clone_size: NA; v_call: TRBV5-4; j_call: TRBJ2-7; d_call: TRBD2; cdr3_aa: CASSPLAGKSYEQYF; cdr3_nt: TGTGCCAGCAGCCCTCTAGCGGGGAAATCCTACGAGCAGTACTTC
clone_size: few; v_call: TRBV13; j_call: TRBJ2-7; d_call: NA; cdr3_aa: CASSAILEGGEQYF; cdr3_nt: TGTGCCAGCAGCGCAATACTAGAGGGTGGCGAGCAGTACTTC
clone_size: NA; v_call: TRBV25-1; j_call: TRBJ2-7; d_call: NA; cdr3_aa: CASSRMRSYEQYF; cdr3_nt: TGTGCCAGCAGTCGCATGCGCTCCTACGAGCAGTACTTC
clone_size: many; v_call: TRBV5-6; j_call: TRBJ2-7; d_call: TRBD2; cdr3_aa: CASSLPGQWTSVDEQYF; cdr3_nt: TGTGCCAGCAGTTTACCGGGACAGTGGACTAGCGTCGACGAGCAGTACTTC
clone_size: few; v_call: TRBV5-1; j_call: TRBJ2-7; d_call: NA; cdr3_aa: CASSPVGLYEQYF; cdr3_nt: TGCGCCAGCAGCCCGGTGGGTCTCTACGAGCAGTACTTC
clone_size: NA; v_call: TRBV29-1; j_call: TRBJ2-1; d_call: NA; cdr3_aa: CSVAQPGNNEQFF; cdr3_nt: TGCAGCGTCGCCCAACCGGGAAACAATGAGCAGTTCTTC
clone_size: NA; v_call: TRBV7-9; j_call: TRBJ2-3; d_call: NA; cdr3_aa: CASSLYWADTQYF; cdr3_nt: TGTGCCAGCAGCCTCTACTGGGCGGATACGCAGTATTTT
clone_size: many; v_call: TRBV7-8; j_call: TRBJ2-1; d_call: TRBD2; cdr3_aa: CASSLPPSGAHNEQFF; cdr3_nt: TGTGCCAGCAGCTTACCGCCTAGCGGGGCCCACAATGAGCAGTTCTTC
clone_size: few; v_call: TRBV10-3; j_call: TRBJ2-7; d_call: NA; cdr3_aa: CAISEGQQTSYEQYF; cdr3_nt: TGTGCCATCAGTGAGGGACAACAAACCTCCTACGAGCAGTACTTC
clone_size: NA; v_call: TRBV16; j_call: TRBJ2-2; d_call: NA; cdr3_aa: CASSPTTGNTGELFF; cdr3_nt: TGTGCCAGCAGCCCAACGACAGGGAACACCGGGGAGCTGTTTTTT
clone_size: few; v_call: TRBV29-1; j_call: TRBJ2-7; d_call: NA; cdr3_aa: CSVEEVGTYEQYF; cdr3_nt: TGCAGCGTTGAAGAGGTGGGAACCTACGAGCAGTACTTC
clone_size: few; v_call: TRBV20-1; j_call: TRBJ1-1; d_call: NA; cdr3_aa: CSALPGHPEMNTEAFF; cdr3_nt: TGCAGTGCTCTACCGGGACACCCGGAAATGAACACTGAAGCTTTCTTT
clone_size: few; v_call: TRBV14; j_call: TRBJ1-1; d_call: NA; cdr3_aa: CASSQLQGRTEAFF; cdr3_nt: TGTGCCAGCAGCCAATTACAGGGACGGACTGAAGCTTTCTTT
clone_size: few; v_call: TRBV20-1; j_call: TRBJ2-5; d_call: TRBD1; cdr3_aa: CSATRQGARETQYF; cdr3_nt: TGCAGTGCTACAAGACAGGGGGCGCGCGAGACCCAGTACTTC
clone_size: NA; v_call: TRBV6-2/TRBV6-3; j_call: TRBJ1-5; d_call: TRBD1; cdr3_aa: CASTDRGNQPQHF; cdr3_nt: TGTGCCAGCACCGACAGGGGCAATCAGCCCCAGCATTTT
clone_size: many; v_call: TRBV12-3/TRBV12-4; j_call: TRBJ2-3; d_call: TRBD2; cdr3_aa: CASSPTSGSGTDTQYF; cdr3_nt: TGTGCCAGCAGCCCCACAAGCGGGAGCGGGACAGATACGCAGTATTTT
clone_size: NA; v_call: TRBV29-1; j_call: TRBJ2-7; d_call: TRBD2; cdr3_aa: CSARGGAVYEQYF; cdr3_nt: TGCAGCGCCCGGGGGGGTGCCGTCTACGAGCAGTACTTC
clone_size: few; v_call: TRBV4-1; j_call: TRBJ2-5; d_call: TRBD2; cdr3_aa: CASSQDFTAGGPREETQYF; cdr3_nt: TGCGCCAGCAGCCAAGATTTTACAGCGGGGGGCCCAAGGGAAGAGACCCAGTACTTC
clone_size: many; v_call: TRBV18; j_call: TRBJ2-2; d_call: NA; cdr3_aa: CASSPRRSGELFF; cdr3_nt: TGTGCCAGCTCACCCAGAAGAAGCGGGGAGCTGTTTTTT
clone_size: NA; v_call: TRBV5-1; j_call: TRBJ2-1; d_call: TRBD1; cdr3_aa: CASSLQGDKSYNEQFF; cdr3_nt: TGCGCCAGCAGCTTGCAGGGGGACAAATCCTACAATGAGCAGTTCTTC
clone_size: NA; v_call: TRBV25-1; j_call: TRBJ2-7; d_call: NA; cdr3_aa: CASSHPWTYEQYF; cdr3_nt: TGTGCCAGCAGTCATCCCTGGACCTACGAGCAGTACTTC